The entry that follows covers one T cell receptor (beta chain) sequence. Nashville, Tennessee was home to all donors, each a Caucasian adult. Deep-level settings were used for running the assay. Replicate PCRs for unsorted PBMC used approximately 0.3 ug DNA (roughly 29,000 T cell genomes). Researchers sequenced unsorted PBMC DNA using ten immunoSEQ deep assay plates. TCRdb's copy holds only in-frame clones and misses some; the assay was immunoSEQ multiplex PCR. The repertoire holds some 530,000 clones, with approximately 84% as singletons. The sample belongs to a study of shared clonotypes between healthy human individuals. Input material: PBMCs. This receptor was identified in a woman aged 40-49 years in good health. Some clones in this sample may be carry-over from other donors' samples.

The CDR3 is CASSSVVADEQYF. CDR3 bases: TGTGCCAGCAGCTCCGTCGTGGCAGACGAGCAGTACTTC. The chain has TRBV7-2 and TRBJ2-7; no definite D call. The germline V and J ends were trimmed by 4 bases and 5 bases, with 12 bases remaining between them. CDR3 length: 13 residues. Germline values: CDR1 SGHTA, CDR2 FQGNSA.